One and the same sample provided the 26 T cell receptor beta chains below, sequenced in a study of cytomegalovirus exposure and HLA in healthy donors. A multiplex PCR was run with 60 Vbeta primers and 13 Jbeta primers. This table comes from immunoSEQ multiplex PCR, and its TCRdb copy is limited to in-frame clones, with some not included. The table lists roughly 110,000 clones, less than 80% of them singletons, with roughly 3.7% in the top ten. The sample consisted of PBMCs. Receptors were obtained from a man aged 55 to 70 in good health and CMV-seronegative.

The chain joins TRBV2 to TRBJ2-5; D not resolved. V gave up 6 bases and J gave up 2 bases, with 7 bases separating them. This CDR3 has 12 residues. Germline loops: CDR1 SNHLY, CDR2 FYNNEI. The CDR3 DNA reads TGTGCCAGCAGCTCTAGGCAAGAGACCCAGTACTTC. It encodes CASSSRQETQYF.

This clone was seen only a few times. The V and J genes are TRBV7-9 and TRBJ1-6; possible D gene TRBD1, 5 bases. CDR1 and CDR2 from the germline V gene are SEHNR and FQNEAQ (reference sequence). The ends were cut back, 1 base at V and 6 bases at J, with 10 bases in the middle. The CDR3 has 15 amino acids. CDR3 nucleotides: TGTGCCAGCAGCTTAGAAACAGGTGGTAATTCACCCCTCCACTTT. It codes for CASSLETGGNSPLHF.

CDR3 in amino acids: CASSLRQGRNQPQHF. The CDR3 DNA sequence: TGTGCCAGTAGTTTACGACAGGGGCGCAATCAGCCCCAGCATTTT. The chain combines TRBV19 with TRBJ1-5; 8 bases are a match to TRBD1. This CDR3 has 15 amino acids. With V trimmed by 5 bases and J by 2 bases, 5 bases remained unmatched. Looked up from germline, CDR1 is LNHDA and CDR2 is SQIVND (reference sequence).

This clone was picked up a small number of times. The V call is TRBV2, the J call TRBJ1-6, with 7 bases identical to TRBD1. The germline V gene encodes CDR1 SNHLY and CDR2 FYNNEI. The ends lost 6 bases at V and 8 bases at J; junction bases unmatched: 4. This CDR3 region has 13 residues. The CDR3 DNA sequence: TGTGCCAGCAGGGGGACAGCCGATTCACCCCTCCACTTT. This translates into CASRGTADSPLHF. Using reference TRBV2 and TRBJ1-6 for the parts outside the CDR3, the full variable domain is EPEVTQTPSHQVTQMGQEVILRCVPISNHLYFYWYRQILGQKVEFLVSFYNNEISEKSEIFDDQFSVERPDGSNFTLKIRSTKLEDSAMYFCASRGTADSPLHFGNGTRLTVT.

The chain combines TRBV7-2 with TRBJ2-7, with D tentatively TRBD2 (5 bases). The germline gives CDR1 SGHTA, CDR2 FQGNSA. Deletions cut 5 bases from V and 4 bases from J, with 9 bases between. The CDR3 extends over 12 amino acids. CDR3 residues: CASSPPGYEQYF. The CDR3 region has the DNA TGTGCCAGCAGCCCCCCGGGATACGAGCAGTACTTC.

This chain joins TRBV9 and TRBJ2-1; 8 bases fit TRBD2. Germline V gene data show CDR1 as SGDLS and CDR2 as YYNGEE. V dropped 1 base and J dropped 4; count of bases not matched to a gene: 7. The CDR3 runs to 16 residues. CDR3: CASSVQAGVSYNEQFF. The CDR3 DNA sequence: TGTGCCAGCAGCGTACAAGCGGGGGTCAGTTACAATGAGCAGTTCTTC.

This clone showed up just once. The chain employs TRBV7-2 and TRBJ2-4; TRBD2 matches 7 bases. The germline CDR1 and CDR2 sequences are SGHTA and FQGNSA. Trimming removed 5 bases from V and 5 bases from J; junction bases left unmatched: 9. CDR3 length: 15 amino acids. The DNA of the CDR3 is TGTGCCAGCAGCACGAGGGCGGGGGACGAAAACATTCAGTACTTC. Protein sequence: CASSTRAGDENIQYF.

The rearrangement links TRBV18 to TRBJ2-7; 7 positions agree with TRBD1. V lost 3 bases, J lost 3 bases, and 2 bases stayed unmatched. Per the germline V gene, CDR1 is KGHSH and CDR2 is LQKENI. This CDR3 region has 13 residues. The DNA of the CDR3 is TGTGCCAGCTCACCTAGGGACAGCTACGAGCAGTACTTC. Protein product: CASSPRDSYEQYF.

Sample share makes this clone medium-sized (0.01 to 0.1%). CDR3 sequence (DNA): TGTGCCTGGACAAGGGGGCGAGGAAACACCATATATTTT. Translation: CAWTRGRGNTIYF. V is TRBV30 and J is TRBJ1-3; the match to TRBD1 covers 7 bases. Germline V gene data show CDR1 as GTSNPN and CDR2 as SVGIG (reference sequence). Trimming cost V 4 bases and J 4 bases; bases outside gene matches: 4. This CDR3 has 13 amino acids.

V and J are TRBV5-6 and TRBJ2-7; 7 positions agree with TRBD1. The ends lost 0 bases at V and 2 bases at J; junction bases unmatched: 8. This CDR3 has 16 residues. The V gene's germline CDR1 is SGHDT and CDR2 YYEEEE. The CDR3, as DNA: TGTGCCAGCAGCTTGGTAACCAGGGACAGAGCCTACGAGCAGTACTTC. Residues: CASSLVTRDRAYEQYF.

This clone is a singleton in its sample. The J gene is TRBJ2-7, the V gene TRBV5-6; possible D gene TRBD1, 6 bases. CDR1 and CDR2 from the germline V gene are SGHDT and YYEEEE. The CDR3 length is 13 residues. Between the trimmed V and J ends, which lost 4 bases and 0 bases, there was a span of 8 bases. DNA for the CDR3: TGTGCCAGCAGCCAACAGGGCTCCTACGAGCAGTACTTC. It specifies CASSQQGSYEQYF.

This chain connects TRBV7-9 to TRBJ1-1, with 7 bases that match TRBD1. Germline CDR1 reads SEHNR; CDR2 reads FQNEAQ (reference sequence). This CDR3 has 13 residues. With V trimmed by 5 bases and J by 7 bases, 7 bases remained unmatched. The CDR3 protein is CASSQSRDSEAFF. The CDR3 bases are TGTGCCAGCAGCCAATCCCGGGACAGTGAAGCTTTCTTT.

V usage is TRBV6-6 and J usage is TRBJ2-7, with TRBD2 matching 7 bases. The CDR3 is made up of 13 amino acids. After removal of 6 bases from V and 2 bases from J, the junction contained 4 bases not matched to a gene. Germline assignment: CDR1 MNHNY and CDR2 SVGAGI (reference sequence). CDR3 region: CASSSGRTYEQYV. CDR3 nucleotides: TGTGCCAGCAGCTCCGGGAGGACCTACGAGCAGTACGTC.

The V gene is TRBV7-2, the J gene TRBJ2-5; 12 nucleotides align to TRBD2. This CDR3 is built from 15 residues. Trimming removed 6 bases from V and 3 bases from J; junction bases left unmatched: 5. In germline, CDR1 is SGHTA, CDR2 FQGNSA. CDR3 loop: CASRRTSGAEETQYF. The CDR3 DNA follows: TGTGCCAGCAGACGGACTAGCGGGGCGGAAGAGACCCAGTACTTC.

This rearrangement joins TRBV5-6 to TRBJ1-1; D may be TRBD1 (6 bases). The CDR3 extends over 14 amino acids. Germline lookup yields CDR1 SGHDT and CDR2 YYEEEE. Trimming removed 5 bases at V and 3 bases at J, with 14 bases between. The CDR3 sequence: CASRFDRLDTEAFF. For the CDR3, the DNA is TGTGCCAGCAGATTCGACAGGTTGGACACTGAAGCTTTCTTT.

This chain links TRBV7-2 with TRBJ1-1; unclear D gene. V shed 2 bases and J shed 1 base, with 14 bases lying between them. Germline assignment: CDR1 SGHTA and CDR2 FQGNSA. There are 16 residues in the CDR3. CDR3 sequence reads: CASSLSVTAENTEAFF. The CDR3 DNA reads TGTGCCAGCAGCTTAAGTGTAACGGCGGAGAACACTGAAGCTTTCTTT.

V usage is TRBV5-1 and J usage is TRBJ2-7; D is perhaps TRBD2 (7 bases). The CDR3 extends over 17 amino acids. Germline V gene sequence: CDR1 SGHRS, CDR2 YFSETQ. Deletions cut 4 bases from V and 5 bases from J, with 25 bases between. The DNA of the CDR3 is TGCGCCAGCAGCAGGGGGGGAGGGGCAGGGGTAATCGACGAGCAGTACGTC. Translation: CASSRGGGAGVIDEQYV.

This clone was seen just once. The chain is built from TRBV6-5 and TRBJ2-7, with TRBD1 matching 10 bases. This CDR3 spans 15 amino acids. Germline V gene lookup returns CDR1 MNHEY and CDR2 SVGAGI. V was pared by 5 bases and J by 7 bases, with 11 bases of the junction left unmatched. This CDR3 is CASSTAGTGAKEQYF. CDR3 coding DNA: TGTGCCAGCAGTACCGCCGGGACAGGGGCGAAAGAGCAGTACTTC.

This clone was seen only once. The rearrangement uses TRBV5-1 and TRBJ1-1, with 7 nucleotides matching TRBD1. The CDR3 totals 13 residues. CDR1 and CDR2 from the germline V gene are SGHRS and YFSETQ. Trimming removed 3 bases from V and 5 bases from J; junction bases left unmatched: 4. The CDR3 region is CASSSTGWTEAFF. The CDR3 DNA reads as TGCGCCAGCAGCTCGACAGGGTGGACTGAAGCTTTCTTT.

The rearrangement joins TRBV6-6 to TRBJ1-2; tentatively, D is TRBD1 (6 bases). The V gene's germline CDR1 is MNHNY and CDR2 SVGAGI (reference sequence). This CDR3 has 15 residues. The germline V and J ends were trimmed by 0 bases and 2 bases, with 10 bases remaining between them. CDR3: CASSYSRGTNYGYTF. CDR3 in DNA: TGTGCCAGCAGTTACTCAAGGGGGACAAACTATGGCTACACCTTC.

The rearrangement joins TRBV19 to TRBJ2-3, with 7 bases lining up with TRBD2. The V segment lost 5 bases and the J segment 3 bases; nucleotides outside the gene matches: 5. From germline, CDR1 is LNHDA and CDR2 SQIVND (reference sequence). The CDR3 is 14 residues long. The CDR3 coding sequence is TGTGCCAGTAGTTCCACGCGGGGGACAGATACGCAGTATTTT. Protein product: CASSSTRGTDTQYF.

The rearrangement links TRBV5-1 to TRBJ2-2; D possibly corresponds to TRBD2 (5 bases). The V gene lost 0 bases and the J gene lost 5 bases, with 17 bases spanning the gap. The CDR3 sequence is 17 residues long. Germline CDR1 and CDR2: SGHRS and YFSETQ. CDR3 sequence: CASSLGFGDFYTGELFF. For the CDR3, the DNA is TGCGCCAGCAGCTTGGGTTTCGGGGATTTTTATACCGGGGAGCTGTTTTTT.

This clone was detected a few times. The V gene is TRBV19, the J gene TRBJ1-1; maybe TRBD1 (6 bases). This CDR3 has 12 amino acids. Trimming took off 5 bases at V and 8 bases at J, with 12 bases between the two ends. Germline loops: CDR1 LNHDA, CDR2 SQIVND (reference sequence). The CDR3 DNA is TGTGCCAGTAGTCCCAAGGACAGAGAAGCTTTCTTT. It is translated as CASSPKDREAFF.

This clone was picked up a small number of times. The gene calls are TRBV27 and TRBJ2-1, with a weak D call TRBD2 (6 bases). The CDR3 is 16 residues long. From germline, CDR1 is MNHEY and CDR2 SMNVEV (reference sequence). With 2 bases removed from V and 4 bases from J, the gap between germline ends came to 15 bases. The CDR3 sequence is CASSLAGPGGYNEQFF. As DNA, the CDR3 is TGTGCCAGCAGTTTAGCGGGGCCGGGCGGGTACAATGAGCAGTTCTTC.

This clone appeared a few times. The chain combines TRBV28 with TRBJ1-1; 7 bases agree with TRBD1. Germline V gene lookup returns CDR1 MDHEN and CDR2 SYDVKM. The CDR3 runs to 15 residues. V shed 6 bases, J shed 4 bases, and the junction held 11 bases outside the gene matches. CDR3 residues: CASSLLLAGGTEAFF. The CDR3 DNA follows: TGTGCCAGCAGCCTCCTTTTGGCAGGGGGCACTGAAGCTTTCTTT.

The V call is TRBV5-1, the J call TRBJ2-7; 7 bases map to TRBD1. Germline V gene data show CDR1 as SGHRS and CDR2 as YFSETQ. With 2 bases clipped from V and 4 bases from J, the junction kept 6 bases outside the gene matches. The CDR3 runs 14 residues. Written as DNA, the CDR3 is TGCGCCAGCAGCTTAACAGGGGTAGGGTACGAGCAGTACGTC. It is translated as CASSLTGVGYEQYV.